Listed below are T cell receptor beta chains from one sample, sequenced in a study of monozygotic twins with inflammatory bowel disease. TCRdb reprocessed the 5' RACE reads, keeping one entry per CDR3 protein, no DNA. The data include some 450,000 distinct CDR3 sequences; the top ten clones carry 2.4%. Sample: blood. The source of these receptors is a human donor with ulcerative colitis or Crohn's disease, or a healthy co-twin of an affected twin (not recorded which). The CDR3 runs from the conserved cysteine through the conserved F or W. Fields, in order: CDR3 protein, V gene, J gene.

CDR3: CASRGLAGNLQETQYF
V: TRBV11-2
J: TRBJ2-5

CDR3: CASSPQSSYNEQFF
V: TRBV18
J: TRBJ2-1

CDR3: CASSQGGLSTDTQYF
V: TRBV7-9
J: TRBJ2-3

CDR3: CASSFSGENTEAFF
V: TRBV12-3/TRBV12-4
J: TRBJ1-1

CDR3: CASSTRGQPNEKLFF
V: TRBV12-3/TRBV12-4
J: TRBJ1-4

CDR3: CASSPAPAAIGETQYF
V: TRBV27
J: TRBJ2-5

CDR3: CASSPRTSSSSYNEQFF
V: TRBV7-7
J: TRBJ2-1

CDR3: CASSLERANTEAFF
V: TRBV12-3/TRBV12-4
J: TRBJ1-1

CDR3: CSARLGGAGYNEQFF
V: TRBV20-1
J: TRBJ2-1

CDR3: CASSPQRPGRNSPLHF
V: TRBV7-8
J: TRBJ1-6

CDR3: CASSLNVFQETQYF
V: TRBV12-3/TRBV12-4
J: TRBJ2-5

CDR3: CASSFYSGELAGELFF
V: TRBV7-3
J: TRBJ2-2

CDR3: CASSLHRQGEQYF
V: TRBV11-2
J: TRBJ2-7

CDR3: CASSLVVAPDNSPLHF
V: TRBV5-6
J: TRBJ1-6

CDR3: CASSQGVTSGMGYTF
V: TRBV3-1
J: TRBJ1-2

CDR3: CASSLRMLTGNTGELFF
V: TRBV27
J: TRBJ2-2